This is a list of T cell receptor beta chains from one sample in a study of blood T cell repertoires in COVID-19. Sequenced by immunoSEQ multiplex PCR; TCRdb stores in-frame clones only, minus some. The sample has over 110,000 clones; about 86% are singletons. The sequenced sample was peripheral blood. All receptors come from a human donor in a cohort sampled during active COVID-19. Each CDR3 is given with its conserved first and last residue. A D gene is named only where the DNA matches it firmly. Only some rows state a clone size, as once, few, many or a class for expanded clones.

j_call | v_call | clone_size | d_call | cdr3_aa | cdr3_nt
TRBJ2-7 | TRBV5-4 | - | - | CASSIRGFSSYEQYF | TGTGCCAGCAGCATCAGGGGCTTTAGCTCCTACGAGCAGTACTTC
TRBJ2-1 | TRBV2 | - | TRBD2 | CASSELLAQNYNEQFF | TGTGCCAGCAGTGAATTACTAGCGCAGAACTACAATGAGCAGTTCTTC
TRBJ1-1 | TRBV4-3 | - | - | CASSQDVLRGQGKGEAFF | TGCGCCAGCAGCCAAGATGTTCTAAGAGGGCAGGGGAAGGGTGAAGCTTTCTTT
TRBJ2-1 | TRBV6-5 | - | TRBD1 | CASRLQGAYNEQFF | TGTGCCAGCAGACTACAGGGGGCCTACAATGAGCAGTTCTTC
TRBJ2-7 | TRBV19 | - | - | CASSIDGGDVYEQYF | TGTGCCAGTAGTATAGATGGCGGGGACGTCTACGAGCAGTACTTC
TRBJ2-5 | TRBV5-5 | - | - | CASSGSWAAGQETQYF | TGTGCCAGCAGCGGATCCTGGGCGGCGGGACAAGAGACCCAGTACTTC
TRBJ2-7 | TRBV5-1 | - | TRBD1 | CASSLGTGGYEQYF | TGCGCCAGCAGCTTAGGGACAGGGGGCTACGAGCAGTACTTC
TRBJ2-7 | TRBV18 | - | TRBD1 | CASSPLGQTLYEQYF | TGTGCCAGCTCACCATTGGGACAGACCTTATACGAGCAGTACTTC
TRBJ2-3 | TRBV7-9 | once | TRBD2 | CASNTRRENEMDTQYF | TGTGCCAGCAACACTCGGCGGGAGAATGAGATGGATACGCAGTATTTT
TRBJ2-6 | TRBV2 | - | - | CASSDAGEAGANVLTF | TGTGCCAGCAGTGACGCTGGGGAGGCTGGGGCCAACGTCCTGACTTTC
TRBJ2-7 | TRBV19 | - | TRBD2 | CASSLRTSGSYEQYF | TGTGCCAGTAGTCTCCGGACTAGCGGGAGCTACGAGCAGTACTTC